This T cell receptor (beta chain) emerged from a study of circulating and synovial CD4+ cells in juvenile arthritis. Study-level points and caveats: Circulating pathogenic-like and bulk T cells looked alike by Vbeta family usage. These blood cells shared more CDR3 sequences with synovium than bulk blood.

The method was immunoSEQ multiplex PCR; TCRdb's version includes in-frame clones alone and lacks a portion of them. The sample yields 30,000 or so clones, about 95% seen once. CDR3 length: 16 amino acids. V lost 0 bases to trimming and J lost 0 bases, with 13 bases between them. In germline, CDR1 is SGHNT, CDR2 YYREEE (reference sequence). A note on this clone: Antigen unknown.

Specimen: CD4+ T cells from blood. The clonotype was recovered from a human donor with juvenile idiopathic arthritis. This chain uses TRBV5-4 with TRBJ2-7; a weak D match, TRBD2 (5 bases). For the CDR3, the DNA is TGTGCCAGCAGCTTGGGCCAGCGGCCAGCCTCCTACGAGCAGTACTTC. The encoded protein is CASSLGQRPASYEQYF.